Described below is a single TCR beta chain sequence and its context. This clone appeared a few times. Its antigen is still unknown. Per-nucleotide qualities are absent, and no much larger clonotype sits a single base away. This sample is drawn from a study of control samples from healthy donors and cancer patients (dated by TCRdb to 2020 to 2021). The method behind the library was the immunoSEQ multiplex PCR assay. The table was pulled from immuneACCESS by TCRdb, which kept in-frame rearrangements only. Such tables lose some clones; where checked, under half of the loss comes from unresolved V genes, and the rest has no known cause. This sample is represented by 150,000 to 200,000 clones; about 92% of them were singletons. The top ten clones comprise 1.3% to 1.5% of the sample. This receptor was obtained from a man aged 25 to 45 in good health. Sequencing was performed on blood.

The bases are TGCAGCGTCCCAAGGGCGGACTACAATGAGCAGTTCTTC. Translation gives CSVPRADYNEQFF. The receptor chain draws on TRBV29-1 and TRBJ2-1; the D gene lacks a confident call. V gives up 6 bases and J gives up 3 bases, and the segment between their germline ends measures 12 bases. The CDR3 measures 13 amino acids from cysteine to phenylalanine. Kept here is only the CDR3 DNA, which spans 39 bases and is read in frame from base 1. CDR1 and CDR2, looked up from the germline V gene, are SQVTM and ANQGSEA.